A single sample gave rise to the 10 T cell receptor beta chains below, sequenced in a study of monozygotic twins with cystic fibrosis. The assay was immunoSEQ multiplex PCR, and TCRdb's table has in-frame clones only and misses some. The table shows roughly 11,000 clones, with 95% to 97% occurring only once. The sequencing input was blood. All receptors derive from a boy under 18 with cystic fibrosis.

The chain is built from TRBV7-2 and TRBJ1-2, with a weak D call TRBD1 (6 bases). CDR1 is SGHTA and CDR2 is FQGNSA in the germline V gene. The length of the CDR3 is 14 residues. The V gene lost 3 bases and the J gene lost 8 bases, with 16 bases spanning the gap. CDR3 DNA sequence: TGTGCCAGCAGCTTTTCGGCGGGGGCGGGCGGCTACACCTTC. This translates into CASSFSAGAGGYTF.

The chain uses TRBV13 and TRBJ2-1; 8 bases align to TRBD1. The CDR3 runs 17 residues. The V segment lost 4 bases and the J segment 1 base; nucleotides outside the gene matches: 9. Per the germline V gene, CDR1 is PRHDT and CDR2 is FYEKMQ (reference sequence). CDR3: CASSSTNTGGSYNEQFF. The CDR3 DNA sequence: TGTGCCAGCAGCTCTACAAACACAGGGGGGTCCTACAATGAGCAGTTCTTC.

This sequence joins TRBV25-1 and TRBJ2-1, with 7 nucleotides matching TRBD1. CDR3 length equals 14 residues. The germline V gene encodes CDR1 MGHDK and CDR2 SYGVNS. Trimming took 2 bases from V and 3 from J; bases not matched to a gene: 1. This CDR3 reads CASSEQGDYNEQFF. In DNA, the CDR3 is TGTGCCAGCAGTGAACAGGGGGACTACAATGAGCAGTTCTTC.

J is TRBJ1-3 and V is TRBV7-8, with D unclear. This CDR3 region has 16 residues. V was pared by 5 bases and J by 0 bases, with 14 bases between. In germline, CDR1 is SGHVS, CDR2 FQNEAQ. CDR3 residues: CASSRRGGLSGNTIYF. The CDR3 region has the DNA TGTGCCAGCAGCCGGCGTGGAGGCCTCTCTGGAAACACCATATATTTT.

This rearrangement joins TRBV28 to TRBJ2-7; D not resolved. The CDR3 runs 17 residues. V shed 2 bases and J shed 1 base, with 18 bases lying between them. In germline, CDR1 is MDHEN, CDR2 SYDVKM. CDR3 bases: TGTGCCAGCAGTTTAAGTGGTGCGTTCGACTTTTCCTACGAGCAGTACTTC. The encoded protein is CASSLSGAFDFSYEQYF.

CDR3 sequence reads: CASSGGTGGSLNEQYF. The CDR3 coding sequence is TGTGCCAGCAGTGGGGGGACAGGGGGTAGTCTGAACGAGCAGTACTTC. The chain employs TRBV27 and TRBJ2-7, with TRBD1 matching over 11 bases. The CDR3 is 16 amino acids. Germline V gives CDR1 MNHEY, CDR2 SMNVEV (reference sequence). J lost 5 bases, V lost 5 bases, and 11 bases had no gene match.

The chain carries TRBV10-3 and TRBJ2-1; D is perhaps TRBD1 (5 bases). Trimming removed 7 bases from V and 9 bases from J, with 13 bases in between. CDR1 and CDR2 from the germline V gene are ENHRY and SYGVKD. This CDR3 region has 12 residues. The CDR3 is CAIKVVRGEQFF. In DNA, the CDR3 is TGTGCCATCAAGGTGGTTAGGGGTGAGCAGTTCTTC.

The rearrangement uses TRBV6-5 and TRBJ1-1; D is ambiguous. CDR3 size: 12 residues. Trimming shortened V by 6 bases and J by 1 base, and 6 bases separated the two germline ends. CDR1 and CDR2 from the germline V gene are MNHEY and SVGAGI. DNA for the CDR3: TGTGCCAGCAGCCGGGAGAACACTGAAGCTTTCTTT. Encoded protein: CASSRENTEAFF.

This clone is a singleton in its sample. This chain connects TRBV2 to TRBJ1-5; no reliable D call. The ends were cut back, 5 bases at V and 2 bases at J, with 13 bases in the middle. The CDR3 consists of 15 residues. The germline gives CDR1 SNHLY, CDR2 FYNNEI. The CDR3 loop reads CASSPPEGGNQPQHF. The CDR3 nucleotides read TGTGCCAGCAGTCCTCCTGAGGGCGGCAATCAGCCCCAGCATTTT.

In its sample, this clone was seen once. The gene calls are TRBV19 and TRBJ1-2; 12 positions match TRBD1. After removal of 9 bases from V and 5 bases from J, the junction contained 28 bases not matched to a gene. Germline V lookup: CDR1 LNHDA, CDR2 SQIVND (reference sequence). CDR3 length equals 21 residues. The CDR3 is CASGDRGHGLDLLPIGYGYTF. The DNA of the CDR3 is TGTGCCAGCGGGGACAGGGGGCATGGTTTGGACCTACTACCAATTGGTTATGGCTACACCTTC.